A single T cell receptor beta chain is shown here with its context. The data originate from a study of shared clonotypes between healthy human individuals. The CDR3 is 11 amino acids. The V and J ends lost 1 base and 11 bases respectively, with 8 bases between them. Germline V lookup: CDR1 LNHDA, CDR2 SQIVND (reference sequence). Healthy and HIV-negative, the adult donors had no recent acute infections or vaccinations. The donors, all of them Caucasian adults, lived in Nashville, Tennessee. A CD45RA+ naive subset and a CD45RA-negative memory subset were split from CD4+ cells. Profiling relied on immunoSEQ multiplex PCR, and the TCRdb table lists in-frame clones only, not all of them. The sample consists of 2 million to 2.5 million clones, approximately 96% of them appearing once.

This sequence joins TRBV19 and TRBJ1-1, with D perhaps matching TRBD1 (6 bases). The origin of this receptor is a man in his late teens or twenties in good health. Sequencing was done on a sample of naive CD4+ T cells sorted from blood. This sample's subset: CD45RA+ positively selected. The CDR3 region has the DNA TGTGCCAGTAGTATAGGGGGGCATGCTTTCTTT. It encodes CASSIGGHAFF.